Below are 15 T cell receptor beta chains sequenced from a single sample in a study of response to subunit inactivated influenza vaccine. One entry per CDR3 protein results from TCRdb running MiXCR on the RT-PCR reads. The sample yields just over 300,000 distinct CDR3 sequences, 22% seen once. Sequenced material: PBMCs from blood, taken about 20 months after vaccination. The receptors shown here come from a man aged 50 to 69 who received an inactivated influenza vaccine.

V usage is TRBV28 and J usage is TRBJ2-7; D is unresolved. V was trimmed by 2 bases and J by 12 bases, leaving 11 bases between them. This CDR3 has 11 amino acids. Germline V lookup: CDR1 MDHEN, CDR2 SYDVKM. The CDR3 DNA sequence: TGTGCCAGCAGTTTAGCTGGGGATCCGTACTTC. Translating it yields CASSLAGDPYF.

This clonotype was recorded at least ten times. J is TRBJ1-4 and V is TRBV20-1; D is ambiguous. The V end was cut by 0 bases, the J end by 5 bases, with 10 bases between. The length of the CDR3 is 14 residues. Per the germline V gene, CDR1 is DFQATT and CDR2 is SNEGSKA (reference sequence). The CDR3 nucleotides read TGCAGTGCTAGAGATTCAGGCTCCAATGAAAAACTGTTTTTT. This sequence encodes CSARDSGSNEKLFF.

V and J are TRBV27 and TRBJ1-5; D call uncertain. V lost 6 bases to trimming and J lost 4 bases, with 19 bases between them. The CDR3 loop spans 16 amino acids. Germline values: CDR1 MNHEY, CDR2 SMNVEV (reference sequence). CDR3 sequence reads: CASRPLGPRGNQPQHF. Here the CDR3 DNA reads TGTGCCAGCAGGCCCCTCGGGCCGAGAGGAAATCAGCCCCAGCATTTT.

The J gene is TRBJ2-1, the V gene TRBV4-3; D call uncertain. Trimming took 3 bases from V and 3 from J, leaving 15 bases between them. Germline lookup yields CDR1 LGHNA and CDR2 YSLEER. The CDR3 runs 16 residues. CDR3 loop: CASSHKANWDYNEQFF. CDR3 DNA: TGCGCCAGCAGCCATAAGGCGAACTGGGACTACAATGAGCAGTTCTTC.

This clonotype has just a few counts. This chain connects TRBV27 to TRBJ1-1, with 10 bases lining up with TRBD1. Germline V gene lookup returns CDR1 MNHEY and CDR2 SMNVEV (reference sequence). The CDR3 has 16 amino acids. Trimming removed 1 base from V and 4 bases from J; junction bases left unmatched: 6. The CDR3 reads CASSLWGQGPGTEAFF. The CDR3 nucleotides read TGTGCCAGCAGTTTATGGGGACAGGGGCCTGGCACTGAAGCTTTCTTT.

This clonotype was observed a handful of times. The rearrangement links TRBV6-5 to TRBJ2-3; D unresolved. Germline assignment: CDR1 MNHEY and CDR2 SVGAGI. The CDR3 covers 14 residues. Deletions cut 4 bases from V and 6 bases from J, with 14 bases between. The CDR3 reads CASSSAQLRDTQYF. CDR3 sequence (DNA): TGTGCCAGCAGTTCCGCACAACTGAGGGATACGCAGTATTTT.

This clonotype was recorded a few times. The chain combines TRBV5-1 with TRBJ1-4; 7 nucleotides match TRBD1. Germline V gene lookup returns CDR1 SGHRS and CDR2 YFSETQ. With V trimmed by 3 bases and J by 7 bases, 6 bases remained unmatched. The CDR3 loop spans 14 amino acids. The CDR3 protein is CASSSSDRVEKLFF. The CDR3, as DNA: TGCGCCAGCAGCTCCTCCGACAGGGTTGAAAAACTGTTTTTT.

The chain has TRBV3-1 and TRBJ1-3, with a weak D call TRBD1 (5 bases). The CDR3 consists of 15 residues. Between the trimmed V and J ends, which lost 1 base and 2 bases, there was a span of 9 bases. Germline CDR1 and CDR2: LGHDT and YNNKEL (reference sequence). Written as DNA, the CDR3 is TGTGCCAGCAGCCAAGTGCCAGGGACTGGAAACACCATATATTTT. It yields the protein CASSQVPGTGNTIYF.

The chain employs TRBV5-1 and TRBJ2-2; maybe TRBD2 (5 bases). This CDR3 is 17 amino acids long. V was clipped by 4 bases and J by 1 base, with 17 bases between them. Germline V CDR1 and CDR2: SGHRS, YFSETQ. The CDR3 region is CASSPSSRALNTGELFF. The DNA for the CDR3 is TGCGCCAGCAGCCCCTCTAGCCGGGCATTGAACACCGGGGAGCTGTTTTTT.

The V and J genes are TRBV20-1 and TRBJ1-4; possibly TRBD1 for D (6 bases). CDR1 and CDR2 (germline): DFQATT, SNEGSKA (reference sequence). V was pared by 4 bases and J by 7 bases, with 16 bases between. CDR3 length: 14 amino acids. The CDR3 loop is CSAISRGGSEKLFF. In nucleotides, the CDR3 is TGCAGTGCTATTTCAAGGGGGGGAAGTGAAAAACTGTTTTTT.

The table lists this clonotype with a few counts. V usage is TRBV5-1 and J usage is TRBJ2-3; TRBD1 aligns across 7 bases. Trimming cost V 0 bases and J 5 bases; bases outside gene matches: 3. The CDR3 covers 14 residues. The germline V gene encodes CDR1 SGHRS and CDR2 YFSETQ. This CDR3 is CASSLVTGEDTQYF. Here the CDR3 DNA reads TGCGCCAGCAGCTTGGTTACAGGGGAAGATACGCAGTATTTT.

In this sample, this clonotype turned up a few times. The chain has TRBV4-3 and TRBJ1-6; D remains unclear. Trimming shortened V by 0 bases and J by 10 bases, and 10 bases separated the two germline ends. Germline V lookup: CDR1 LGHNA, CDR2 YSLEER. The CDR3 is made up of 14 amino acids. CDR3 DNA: TGCGCCAGCAGCCAAGATTTGCGCGGATCACCCCTCCACTTT. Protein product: CASSQDLRGSPLHF.

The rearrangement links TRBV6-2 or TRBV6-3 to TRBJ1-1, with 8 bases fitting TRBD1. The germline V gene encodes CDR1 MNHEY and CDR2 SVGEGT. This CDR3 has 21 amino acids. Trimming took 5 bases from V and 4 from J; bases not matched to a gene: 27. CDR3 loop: CASSHTNYLDRVTDRVTEAFF. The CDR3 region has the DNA TGTGCCAGCAGTCATACCAACTACCTGGACAGGGTAACGGATCGGGTCACTGAAGCTTTCTTT.

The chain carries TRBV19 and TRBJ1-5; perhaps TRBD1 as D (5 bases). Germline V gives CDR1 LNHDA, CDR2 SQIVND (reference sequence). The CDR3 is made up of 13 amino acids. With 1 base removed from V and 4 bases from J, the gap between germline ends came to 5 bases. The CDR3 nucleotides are TGTGCCAGTAGTATAGCAGGGAATCAGCCCCAGCATTTT. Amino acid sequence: CASSIAGNQPQHF.

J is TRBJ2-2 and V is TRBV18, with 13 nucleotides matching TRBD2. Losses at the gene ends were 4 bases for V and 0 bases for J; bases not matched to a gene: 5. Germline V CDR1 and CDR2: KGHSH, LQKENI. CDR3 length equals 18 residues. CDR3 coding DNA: TGTGCCAGCTCACAAGGGACTAGCGGGAACCCGAACACCGGGGAGCTGTTTTTT. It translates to CASSQGTSGNPNTGELFF. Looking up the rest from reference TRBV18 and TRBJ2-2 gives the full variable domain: NAGVMQNPRHLVRRRGQEARLRCSPMKGHSHVYWYRQLPEEGLKFMVYLQKENIIDESGMPKERFSAEFPKEGPSILRIQQVVRGDSAAYFCASSQGTSGNPNTGELFFGEGSRLTVL.